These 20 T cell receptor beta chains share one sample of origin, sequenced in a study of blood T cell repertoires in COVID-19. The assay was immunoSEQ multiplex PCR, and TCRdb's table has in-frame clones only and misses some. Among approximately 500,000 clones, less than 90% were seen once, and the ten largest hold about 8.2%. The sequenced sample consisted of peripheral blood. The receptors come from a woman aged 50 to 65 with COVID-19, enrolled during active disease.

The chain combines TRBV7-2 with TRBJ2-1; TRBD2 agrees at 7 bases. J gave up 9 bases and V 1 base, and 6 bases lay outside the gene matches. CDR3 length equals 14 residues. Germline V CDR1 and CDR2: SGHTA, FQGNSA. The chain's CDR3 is CASSLVGLVPEQFF. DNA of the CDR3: TGTGCCAGCAGCTTAGTTGGACTAGTTCCTGAGCAGTTCTTC.

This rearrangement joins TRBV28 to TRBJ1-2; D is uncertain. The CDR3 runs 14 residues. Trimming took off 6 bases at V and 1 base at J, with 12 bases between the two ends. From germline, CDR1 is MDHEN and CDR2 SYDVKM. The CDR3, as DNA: TGTGCCAGCAGAGAAGGTGGGAGTAACTATGGCTACACCTTC. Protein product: CASREGGSNYGYTF.

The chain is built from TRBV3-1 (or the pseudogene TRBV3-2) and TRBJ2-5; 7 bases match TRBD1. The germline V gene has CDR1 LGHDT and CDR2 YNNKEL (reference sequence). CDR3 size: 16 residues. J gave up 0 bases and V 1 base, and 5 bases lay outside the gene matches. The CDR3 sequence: CASSQVSRGYQETQYF. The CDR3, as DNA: TGTGCCAGCAGCCAAGTTAGCAGGGGGTACCAAGAGACCCAGTACTTC.

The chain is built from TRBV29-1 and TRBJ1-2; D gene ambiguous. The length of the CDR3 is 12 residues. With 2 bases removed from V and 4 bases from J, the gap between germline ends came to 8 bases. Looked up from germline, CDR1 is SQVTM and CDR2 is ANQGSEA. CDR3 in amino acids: CSVETGIYGYTF. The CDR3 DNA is TGCAGCGTTGAAACGGGGATCTATGGCTACACCTTC.

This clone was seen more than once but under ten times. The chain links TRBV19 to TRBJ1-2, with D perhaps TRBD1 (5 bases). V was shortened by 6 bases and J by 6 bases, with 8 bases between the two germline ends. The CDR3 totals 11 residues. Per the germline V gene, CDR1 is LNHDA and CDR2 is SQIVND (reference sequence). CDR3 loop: CASRRRDGYTF. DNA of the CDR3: TGTGCCAGTAGACGCAGGGATGGCTACACCTTC.

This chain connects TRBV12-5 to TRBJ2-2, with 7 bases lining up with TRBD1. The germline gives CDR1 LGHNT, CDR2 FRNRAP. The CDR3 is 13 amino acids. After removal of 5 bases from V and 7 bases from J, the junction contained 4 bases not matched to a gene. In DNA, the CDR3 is TGTGCTAGTGGTCAGACAGGGAACGGGGAGCTGTTTTTT. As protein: CASGQTGNGELFF.

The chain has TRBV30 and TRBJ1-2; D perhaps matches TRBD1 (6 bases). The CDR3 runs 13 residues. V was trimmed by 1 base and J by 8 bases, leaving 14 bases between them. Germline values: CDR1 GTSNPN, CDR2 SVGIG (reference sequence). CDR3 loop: CAWSANRDNGYTF. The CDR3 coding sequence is TGTGCCTGGAGTGCGAACAGGGATAACGGCTACACCTTC.

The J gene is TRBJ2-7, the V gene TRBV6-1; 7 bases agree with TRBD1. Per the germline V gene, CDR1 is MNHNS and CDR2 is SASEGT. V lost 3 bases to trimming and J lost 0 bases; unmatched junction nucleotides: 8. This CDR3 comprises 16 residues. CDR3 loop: CASSDPGQMSSYEQYF. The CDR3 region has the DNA TGTGCCAGCAGTGACCCGGGACAGATGAGCTCCTACGAGCAGTACTTC.

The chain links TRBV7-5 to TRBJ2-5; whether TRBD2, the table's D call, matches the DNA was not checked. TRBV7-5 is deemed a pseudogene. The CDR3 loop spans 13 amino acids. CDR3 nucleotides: TGTGCCAGCAGCTTAGTGCGGGAAGAGACCCAGTACTTC. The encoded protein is CASSLVREETQYF.

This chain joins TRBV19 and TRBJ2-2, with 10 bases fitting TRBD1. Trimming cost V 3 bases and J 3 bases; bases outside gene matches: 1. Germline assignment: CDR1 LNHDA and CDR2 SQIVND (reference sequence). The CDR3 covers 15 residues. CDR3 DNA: TGTGCCAGTAGTATCGGGACAGGGGACACCGGGGAGCTGTTTTTT. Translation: CASSIGTGDTGELFF.

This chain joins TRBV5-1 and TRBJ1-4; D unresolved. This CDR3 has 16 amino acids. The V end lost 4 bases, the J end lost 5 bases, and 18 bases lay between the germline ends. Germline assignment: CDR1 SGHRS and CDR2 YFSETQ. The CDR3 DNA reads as TGCGCCAGCAGCCCAACTGAGTCCAACCCCAATGAAAAACTGTTTTTT. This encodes CASSPTESNPNEKLFF.

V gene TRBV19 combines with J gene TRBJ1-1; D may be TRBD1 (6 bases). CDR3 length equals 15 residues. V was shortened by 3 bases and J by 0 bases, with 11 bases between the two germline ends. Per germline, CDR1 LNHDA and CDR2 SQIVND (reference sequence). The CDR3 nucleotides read TGTGCCAGTAGTATTGCCGGGACACTGAACACTGAAGCTTTCTTT. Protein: CASSIAGTLNTEAFF. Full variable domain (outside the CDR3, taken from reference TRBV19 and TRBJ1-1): DGGITQSPKYLFRKEGQNVTLSCEQNLNHDAMYWYRQDPGQGLRLIYYSQIVNDFQKGDIAEGYSVSREKKESFPLTVTSAQKNPTAFYLCASSIAGTLNTEAFFGQGTRLTVV.

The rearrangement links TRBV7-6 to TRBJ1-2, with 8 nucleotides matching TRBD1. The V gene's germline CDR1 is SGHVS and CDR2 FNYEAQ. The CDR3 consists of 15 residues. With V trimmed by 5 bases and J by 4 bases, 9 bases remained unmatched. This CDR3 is CASSPGQGGGYGYTF. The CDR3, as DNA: TGTGCCAGCAGCCCTGGACAGGGCGGAGGCTATGGCTACACCTTC.

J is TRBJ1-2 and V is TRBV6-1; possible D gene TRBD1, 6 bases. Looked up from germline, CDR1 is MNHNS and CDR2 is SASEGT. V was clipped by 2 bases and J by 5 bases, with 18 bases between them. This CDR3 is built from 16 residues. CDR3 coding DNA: TGTGCCAGCAGTGAAAGGGCAGGGGATCAGGTTTATGGCTACACCTTC. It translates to CASSERAGDQVYGYTF.

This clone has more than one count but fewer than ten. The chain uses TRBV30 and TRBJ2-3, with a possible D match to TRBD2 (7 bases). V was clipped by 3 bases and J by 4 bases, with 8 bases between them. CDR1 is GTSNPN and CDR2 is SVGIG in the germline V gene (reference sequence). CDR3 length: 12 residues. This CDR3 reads CAWRGGADTQYF. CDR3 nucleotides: TGTGCCTGGAGAGGGGGGGCAGATACGCAGTATTTT.

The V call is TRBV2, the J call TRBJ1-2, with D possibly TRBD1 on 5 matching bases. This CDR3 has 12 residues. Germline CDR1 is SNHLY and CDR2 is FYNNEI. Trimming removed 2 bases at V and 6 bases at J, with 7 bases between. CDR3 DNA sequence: TGTGCCAGCAGTGAACAGGGTAATGGCTACACCTTC. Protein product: CASSEQGNGYTF.

CDR3 residues: CASSEGGSSYEQYF. DNA for the CDR3: TGTGCCAGCAGTGAGGGGGGGAGCTCCTACGAGCAGTACTTC. This rearrangement joins TRBV25-1 to TRBJ2-7, with 7 bases matching TRBD2. Germline-derived CDR1 and CDR2 are MGHDK and SYGVNS. The CDR3 length is 14 residues. With 3 bases clipped from V and 0 bases from J, the junction kept 2 bases outside the gene matches.

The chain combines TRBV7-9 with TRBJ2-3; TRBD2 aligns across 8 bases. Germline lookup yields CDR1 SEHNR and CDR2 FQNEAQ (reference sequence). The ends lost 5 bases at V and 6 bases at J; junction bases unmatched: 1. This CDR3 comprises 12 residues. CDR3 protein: CASSGTRDTQYF. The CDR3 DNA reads TGTGCCAGCAGCGGGACTAGGGATACGCAGTATTTT.

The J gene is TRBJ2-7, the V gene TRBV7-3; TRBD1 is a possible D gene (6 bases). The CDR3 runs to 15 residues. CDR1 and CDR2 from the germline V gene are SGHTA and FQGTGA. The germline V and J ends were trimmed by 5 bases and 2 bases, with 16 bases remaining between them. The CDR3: CASSRGGQSPYEQYF. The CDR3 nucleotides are TGTGCCAGCAGCCGAGGGGGACAAAGCCCCTACGAGCAGTACTTC. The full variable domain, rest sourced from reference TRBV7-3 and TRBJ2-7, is GAGVSQTPSNKVTEKGKYVELRCDPISGHTALYWYRQSLGQGPEFLIYFQGTGAADDSGLPNDRFFAVRPEGSVSTLKIQRTERGDSAVYLCASSRGGQSPYEQYFGPGTRLTVT.

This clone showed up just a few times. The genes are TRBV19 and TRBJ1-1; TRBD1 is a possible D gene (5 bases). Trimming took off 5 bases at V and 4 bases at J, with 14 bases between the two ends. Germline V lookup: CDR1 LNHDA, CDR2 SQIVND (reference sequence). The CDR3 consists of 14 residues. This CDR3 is CASSPGGGATEAFF. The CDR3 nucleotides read TGTGCCAGTAGTCCCGGGGGAGGGGCCACTGAAGCTTTCTTT.